These T cell receptor beta chains were read from a single sample in a study of cytotoxic CD8 clonotypes in ibrutinib-treated CLL. Sequenced by immunoSEQ multiplex PCR; TCRdb stores in-frame clones only, minus some. This sample has about 160,000 clones, with around nine tenths found just once. Sequencing used PBMCs, obtained at disease progression, from a patient treated with ibrutinib. The receptor source for this set is a human donor with chronic lymphocytic leukemia. Both conserved end residues are part of each CDR3. The order of the fields is clone size, D gene, J gene, V gene, CDR3 protein, CDR3 DNA. The D gene is left open where the match is weak. Rows may omit the clone size; those that give it use once, few, many or a size class.

-	-	TRBJ2-2	TRBV16	CASSPFAGELFF	TGTGCCAGCAGCCCTTTTGCCGGGGAGCTGTTTTTT
-	TRBD2	TRBJ2-7	TRBV29-1	CSVGLSGSSYEQYF	TGCAGCGTTGGACTTAGCGGGAGTTCTTACGAGCAGTACTTC
-	-	TRBJ2-3	TRBV6-5	CASSYTSRRSTDTQYF	TGTGCCAGCAGTTACACCAGTCGAAGAAGCACAGATACGCAGTATTTT
-	-	TRBJ2-6	TRBV14	CASSQDQITGANVLTF	TGTGCCAGCAGCCAAGATCAGATAACTGGGGCCAACGTCCTGACTTTC
-	TRBD2	TRBJ2-1	TRBV9	CASSVGLASYNEQFF	TGTGCCAGCAGCGTCGGACTAGCGTCGTACAATGAGCAGTTCTTC
-	TRBD2	TRBJ2-1	TRBV9	CASSSPGGTSGSNEQFF	TGTGCCAGCAGCTCCCCCGGAGGGACTAGCGGGAGTAATGAGCAGTTCTTC
-	-	TRBJ1-4	TRBV9	CASSVEQGGNEKLFF	TGTGCCAGCAGCGTTGAACAGGGCGGGAATGAAAAACTGTTTTTT
few	-	TRBJ1-2	TRBV28	CASSPRGAGYTF	TGTGCCAGCAGTCCCCGCGGGGCTGGCTACACCTTC
-	TRBD1	TRBJ2-6	TRBV7-9	CASSLLLGTGSGANVLTF	TGTGCCAGCAGCTTATTACTCGGGACAGGCTCTGGGGCCAACGTCCTGACTTTC
-	-	TRBJ2-1	TRBV7-9	CASSLFVSSYNEQFF	TGTGCCAGCAGCTTATTCGTTTCCTCCTACAATGAGCAGTTCTTC
once	TRBD1	TRBJ1-1	TRBV27	CASSQQGMNTEAFF	TGTGCCAGCAGCCAACAGGGGATGAACACTGAAGCTTTCTTT
-	TRBD1	TRBJ1-5	TRBV15	CATSLGQGGGNQPQHF	TGTGCCACCAGCTTAGGTCAAGGGGGCGGGAATCAGCCCCAGCATTTT
-	-	TRBJ2-5	TRBV10-3	CAISPRGPTETQYF	TGTGCCATCAGTCCGAGGGGTCCCACGGAGACCCAGTACTTC
once	TRBD2	TRBJ2-7	TRBV6-5	CASSYSGLAGAYEQYF	TGTGCCAGCAGTTACTCTGGACTAGCGGGAGCCTACGAGCAGTACTTC
-	-	TRBJ2-1	TRBV10-3	CATEGGLGDYNEQFF	TGTGCCACCGAAGGCGGTCTGGGAGATTACAATGAGCAGTTCTTC
-	-	TRBJ1-1	TRBV25-1	CASSVLTGSDEAFF	TGTGCCAGCAGCGTGCTCACAGGGAGTGATGAAGCTTTCTTT
-	TRBD2	TRBJ2-5	TRBV7-6	CASSSDPKLAGGQETQYF	TGTGCCAGCAGCTCAGACCCTAAACTAGCGGGAGGGCAAGAGACCCAGTACTTC
-	-	TRBJ2-3	TRBV11-3	CASSLGAGIGTDTQYF	TGTGCCAGCAGCTTAGGGGCCGGGATCGGTACAGATACGCAGTATTTT
-	TRBD2	TRBJ2-7	TRBV4-1	CASSQGGAGGSYEQYF	TGCGCCAGCAGCCAAGGGGGAGCGGGAGGAAGCTACGAGCAGTACTTC
-	TRBD1	TRBJ2-7	TRBV4-2	CASSRDRNYEQYF	TGTGCCAGCAGCCGGGACAGAAACTACGAGCAGTACTTC
-	TRBD1	TRBJ2-2	TRBV19	CATIQGANTGELFF	TGTGCCACCATACAGGGGGCGAACACCGGGGAGCTGTTTTTT
-	TRBD1	TRBJ2-7	TRBV19	CASRMTGIGSYEQYF	TGTGCCAGTAGGATGACAGGGATAGGGTCCTACGAGCAGTACTTC
-	-	TRBJ2-5	TRBV6-1	CASRYEAFSPKTQYF	TGTGCCAGCAGATATGAGGCGTTTTCCCCGAAGACCCAGTACTTC
-	-	TRBJ2-7	TRBV18	CASSPSQAGVSYEQYF	TGTGCCAGCTCACCATCTCAGGCAGGGGTCTCCTACGAGCAGTACTTC
few	TRBD2	TRBJ2-1	TRBV6-5	CASSYSTGGEQFF	TGTGCCAGCAGTTACTCGACGGGAGGGGAGCAGTTCTTC
-	-	TRBJ2-7	TRBV10-3	CATALIRDSRIYEQYF	TGTGCCACTGCCCTAATCCGGGACTCAAGGATCTACGAGCAGTACTTC
-	-	TRBJ2-1	TRBV30	CAWRSNFYNEQFF	TGTGCCTGGAGGAGTAACTTTTACAATGAGCAGTTCTTC
-	-	TRBJ1-1	TRBV19	CASSPRGQNEAFF	TGTGCCAGTAGCCCCCGTGGGCAGAACGAAGCTTTCTTT
-	-	TRBJ1-2	TRBV5-6	CASSLSGRSYYGYTF	TGTGCCAGCAGCTTGTCCGGGCGTTCGTACTATGGCTACACCTTC
-	-	TRBJ2-1	TRBV27	CASSPGTMGNEQFF	TGTGCCAGCAGTCCCGGGACCATGGGGAATGAGCAGTTCTTC
-	-	TRBJ1-4	TRBV6-5	CASTKRGTGNEKLFF	TGTGCCAGCACCAAAAGGGGTACTGGTAATGAAAAACTGTTTTTT
few	-	TRBJ2-5	TRBV5-4	CASSLVRETQYF	TGTGCCAGCAGCTTGGTGCGCGAGACCCAGTACTTC
-	-	TRBJ1-1	TRBV11-2	CASSFVLGNTEAFF	TGTGCCAGCAGCTTCGTCCTTGGGAACACTGAAGCTTTCTTT
-	-	TRBJ1-5	TRBV5-1	CASSLEGSGPQHF	TGCGCCAGCAGCTTGGAGGGGTCAGGGCCCCAGCATTTT
-	-	TRBJ2-3	TRBV7-8	CASSTPGTDMADTQYF	TGTGCCAGCAGCACGCCGGGGACCGACATGGCAGATACGCAGTATTTT
-	-	TRBJ2-5	TRBV7-9	CASSFPDPRGTQYF	TGTGCCAGCAGCTTCCCAGACCCGCGGGGGACCCAGTACTTC
-	-	TRBJ2-7	TRBV4-1	CASSQARDYEQYF	TGCGCCAGCAGCCAAGCTCGGGATTACGAGCAGTACTTC
-	TRBD1	TRBJ2-1	TRBV28	CASVTGSTGKQFF	TGTGCCAGCGTGACAGGGTCCACCGGGAAGCAGTTCTTC
-	-	TRBJ1-2	TRBV28	CASSRPGQQSNYGYTF	TGTGCCAGCAGCCGACCTGGACAGCAGTCCAACTATGGCTACACCTTC
-	-	TRBJ2-5	TRBV30	CAWSRTPVETQYF	TGTGCCTGGAGCCGCACCCCTGTAGAGACCCAGTACTTC
-	-	TRBJ2-3	TRBV5-1	CASGENADTQYF	TGCGCCAGCGGGGAGAACGCAGATACGCAGTATTTT
-	-	TRBJ2-2	TRBV5-1	CASSLRVATGQRRRYTGELFF	TGCGCCAGCAGCTTGCGTGTTGCGACAGGCCAGCGCAGAAGGTACACCGGGGAGCTGTTTTTT
-	-	TRBJ2-2	TRBV5-1	CASSPLSVADFTGELFF	TGCGCCAGCAGCCCCCTTTCCGTGGCAGATTTCACCGGGGAGCTGTTTTTT
-	TRBD2	TRBJ2-7	TRBV5-6	CASSFSSGLAVGYEQYF	TGTGCCAGCAGCTTTAGTTCGGGACTAGCAGTTGGCTACGAGCAGTACTTC
-	TRBD1	TRBJ1-4	TRBV15	CATSKRDRESEKLFF	TGTGCCACCAGCAAACGGGACAGGGAAAGTGAAAAACTGTTTTTT
-	TRBD1	TRBJ1-4	TRBV19	CASSIAPDRGRRELFF	TGTGCCAGTAGTATCGCCCCCGACAGGGGCCGGAGGGAACTGTTTTTT
-	-	TRBJ2-7	TRBV5-1	CASSLATVYPYEQYF	TGCGCCAGCAGCTTGGCAACTGTTTATCCCTACGAGCAGTACTTC
once	-	TRBJ2-7	TRBV7-9	CASSSQRVSYEQYF	TGTGCCAGCAGCTCCCAGCGGGTCTCCTACGAGCAGTACTTC
-	TRBD1	TRBJ1-1	TRBV19	CASSGQGGNTEAFF	TGTGCCAGTAGTGGACAGGGGGGGAACACTGAAGCTTTCTTT